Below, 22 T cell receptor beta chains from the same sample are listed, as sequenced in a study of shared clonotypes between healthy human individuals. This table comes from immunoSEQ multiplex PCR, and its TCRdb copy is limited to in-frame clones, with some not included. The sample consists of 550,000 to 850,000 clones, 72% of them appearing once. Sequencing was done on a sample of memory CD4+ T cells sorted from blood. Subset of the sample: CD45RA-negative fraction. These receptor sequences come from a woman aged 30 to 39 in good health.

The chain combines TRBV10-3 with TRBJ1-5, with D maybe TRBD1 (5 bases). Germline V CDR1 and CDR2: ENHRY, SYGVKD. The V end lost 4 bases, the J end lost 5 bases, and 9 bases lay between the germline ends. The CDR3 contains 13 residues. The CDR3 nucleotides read TGTGCCATCAGTGGGGGCTCTGATCAGCCCCAGCATTTT. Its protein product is CAISGGSDQPQHF.

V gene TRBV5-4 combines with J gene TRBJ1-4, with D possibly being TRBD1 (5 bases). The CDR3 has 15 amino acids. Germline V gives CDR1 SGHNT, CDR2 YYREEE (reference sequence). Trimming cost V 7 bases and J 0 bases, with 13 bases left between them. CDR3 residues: CASGTRGATNEKLFF. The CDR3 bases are TGTGCCAGCGGCACGCGGGGGGCAACTAATGAAAAACTGTTTTTT.

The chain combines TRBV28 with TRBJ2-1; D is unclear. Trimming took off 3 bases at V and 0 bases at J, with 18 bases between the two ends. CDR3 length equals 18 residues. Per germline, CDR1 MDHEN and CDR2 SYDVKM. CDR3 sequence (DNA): TGTGCCAGCAGTTTTCCCACGTTGCGAACGAGCTCCTACAATGAGCAGTTCTTC. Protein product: CASSFPTLRTSSYNEQFF.

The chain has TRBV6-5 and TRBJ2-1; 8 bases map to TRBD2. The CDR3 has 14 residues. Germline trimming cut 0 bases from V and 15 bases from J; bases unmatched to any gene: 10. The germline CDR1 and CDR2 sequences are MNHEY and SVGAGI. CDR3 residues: CASSYSLLAGRLFF. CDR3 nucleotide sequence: TGTGCCAGCAGTTACTCGTTGCTAGCGGGTAGGTTGTTCTTC.

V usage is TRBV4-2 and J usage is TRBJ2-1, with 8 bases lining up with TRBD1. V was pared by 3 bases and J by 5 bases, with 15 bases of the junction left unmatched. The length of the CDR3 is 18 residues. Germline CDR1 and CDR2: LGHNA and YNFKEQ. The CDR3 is CASSHLGGDRGLDNEQFF. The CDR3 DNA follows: TGTGCCAGCAGCCACCTGGGGGGCGACAGGGGCCTCGACAATGAGCAGTTCTTC.

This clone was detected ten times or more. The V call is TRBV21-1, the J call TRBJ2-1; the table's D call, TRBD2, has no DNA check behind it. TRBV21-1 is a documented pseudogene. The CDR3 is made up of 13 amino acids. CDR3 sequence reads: CAKGERNRNEQFF. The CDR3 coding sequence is TGTGCCAAGGGAGAGCGGAACCGCAATGAGCAGTTCTTC.

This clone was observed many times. The CDR3 loop is CASSERAGHITDTQYF. Written as DNA, the CDR3 is TGTGCCAGCAGTGAAAGGGCGGGACATATCACAGATACGCAGTATTTT. The chain joins TRBV6-1 to TRBJ2-3, with D possibly being TRBD1 or TRBD2 (6 bases each). Germline CDR1 MNHNS, CDR2 SASEGT. Trimming stripped 2 bases from V and 2 bases from J, with 14 bases between. The CDR3 sequence is 16 residues long.

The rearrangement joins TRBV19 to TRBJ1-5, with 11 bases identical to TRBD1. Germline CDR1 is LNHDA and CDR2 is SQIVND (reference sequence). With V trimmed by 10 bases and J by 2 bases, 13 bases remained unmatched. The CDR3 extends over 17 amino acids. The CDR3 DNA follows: TGTGCCACCACGACATCTGGACAGGGGGCGGGCAATCAGCCCCAGCATTTT. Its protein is CATTTSGQGAGNQPQHF.

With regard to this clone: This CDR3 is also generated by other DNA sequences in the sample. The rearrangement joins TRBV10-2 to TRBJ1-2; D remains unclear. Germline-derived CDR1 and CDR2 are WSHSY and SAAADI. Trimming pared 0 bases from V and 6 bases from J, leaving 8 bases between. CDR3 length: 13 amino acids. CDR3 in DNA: TGCGCCAGCAGTGAGTCGAGCGGGAATGGCTACACCTTC. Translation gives CASSESSGNGYTF.

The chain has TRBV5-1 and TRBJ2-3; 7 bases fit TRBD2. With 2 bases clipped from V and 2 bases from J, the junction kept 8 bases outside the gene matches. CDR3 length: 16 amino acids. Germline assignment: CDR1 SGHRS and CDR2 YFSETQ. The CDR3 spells CASSLQSSGLTDTQYF. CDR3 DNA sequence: TGCGCCAGCAGCTTACAGTCTAGCGGACTCACAGATACGCAGTATTTT.

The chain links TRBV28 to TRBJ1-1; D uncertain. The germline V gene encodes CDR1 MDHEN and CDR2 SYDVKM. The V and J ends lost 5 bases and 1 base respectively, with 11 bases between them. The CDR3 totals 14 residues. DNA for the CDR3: TGTGCCAGCAGTCGTGGACTTGGGAACACTGAAGCTTTCTTT. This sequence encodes CASSRGLGNTEAFF.

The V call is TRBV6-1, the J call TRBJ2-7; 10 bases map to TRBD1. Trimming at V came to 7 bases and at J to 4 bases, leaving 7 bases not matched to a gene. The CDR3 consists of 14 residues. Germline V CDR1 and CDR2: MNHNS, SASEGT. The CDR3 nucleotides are TGTGCCAGCACTCAGTCGGGACAGGGGTACGAGCAGTACTTC. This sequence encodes CASTQSGQGYEQYF.

CDR3 amino acids: CASSFNRGQDTQYF. The CDR3 DNA reads TGTGCCAGCAGTTTCAACCGGGGCCAAGATACGCAGTATTTT. The genes are TRBV27 and TRBJ2-3; D might be TRBD1 or TRBD2, each matching 5 bases. CDR1 and CDR2 (germline): MNHEY, SMNVEV (reference sequence). Between the trimmed V and J ends, which lost 3 bases and 5 bases, there was a span of 12 bases. This CDR3 is 14 amino acids long.

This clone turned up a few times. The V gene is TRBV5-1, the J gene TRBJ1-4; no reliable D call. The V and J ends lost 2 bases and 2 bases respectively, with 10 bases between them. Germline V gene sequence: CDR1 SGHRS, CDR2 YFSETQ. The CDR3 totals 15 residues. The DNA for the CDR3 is TGCGCCAGCAGCTTCCGGGGAATCACTAATGAAAAACTGTTTTTT. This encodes CASSFRGITNEKLFF. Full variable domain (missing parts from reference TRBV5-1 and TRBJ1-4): KAGVTQTPRYLIKTRGQQVTLSCSPISGHRSVSWYQQTPGQGLQFLFEYFSETQRNKGNFPGRFSGRQFSNSRSEMNVSTLELGDSALYLCASSFRGITNEKLFFGSGTQLSVL.

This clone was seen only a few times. The CDR3, as DNA: TGTGCCAGCACTACTACCCGGACAGGGGGACCCAAACACTATGGCTACACCTTC. The encoded protein is CASTTTRTGGPKHYGYTF. The chain combines TRBV28 with TRBJ1-2; TRBD1 aligns across 10 bases. Germline values: CDR1 MDHEN, CDR2 SYDVKM. The CDR3 sequence is 18 residues long. J was trimmed by 3 bases and V by 7 bases; bases with no gene match: 17.

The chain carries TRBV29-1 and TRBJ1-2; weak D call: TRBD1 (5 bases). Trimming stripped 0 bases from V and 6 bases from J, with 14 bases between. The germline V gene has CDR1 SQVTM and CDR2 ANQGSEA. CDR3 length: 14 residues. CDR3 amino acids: CSVEDSPGRDGYTF. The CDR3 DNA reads TGCAGCGTTGAAGACTCCCCGGGGCGTGATGGCTACACCTTC.

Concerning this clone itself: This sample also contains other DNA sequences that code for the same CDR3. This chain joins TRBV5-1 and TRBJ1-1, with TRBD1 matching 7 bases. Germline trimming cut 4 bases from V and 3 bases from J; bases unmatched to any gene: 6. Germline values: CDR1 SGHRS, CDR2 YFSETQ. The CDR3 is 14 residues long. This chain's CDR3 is CASSGGQPYTEAFF. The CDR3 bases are TGCGCCAGCAGCGGGGGACAGCCCTACACTGAAGCTTTCTTT.

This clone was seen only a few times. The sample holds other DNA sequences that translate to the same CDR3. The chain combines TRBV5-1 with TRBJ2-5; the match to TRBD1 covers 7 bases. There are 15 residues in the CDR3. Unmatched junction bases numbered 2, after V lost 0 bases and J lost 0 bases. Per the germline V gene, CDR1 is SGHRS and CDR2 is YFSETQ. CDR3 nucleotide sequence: TGCGCCAGCAGCTTGGGGGACAGAGACCAAGAGACCCAGTACTTC. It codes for CASSLGDRDQETQYF.

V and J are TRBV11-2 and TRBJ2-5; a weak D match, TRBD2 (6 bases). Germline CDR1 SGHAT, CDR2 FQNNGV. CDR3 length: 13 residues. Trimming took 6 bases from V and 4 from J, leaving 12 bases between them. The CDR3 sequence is CASSQMEGETQYF. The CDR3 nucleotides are TGTGCCAGCAGTCAGATGGAGGGAGAGACCCAGTACTTC.

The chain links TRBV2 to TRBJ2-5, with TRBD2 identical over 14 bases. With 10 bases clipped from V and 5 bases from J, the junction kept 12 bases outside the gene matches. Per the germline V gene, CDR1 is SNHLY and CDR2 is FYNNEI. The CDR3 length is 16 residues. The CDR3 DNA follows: TGTGCCAACGCCGGGACTAGCGGGAGTAGTACGGAGACCCAGTACTTC. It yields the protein CANAGTSGSSTETQYF.

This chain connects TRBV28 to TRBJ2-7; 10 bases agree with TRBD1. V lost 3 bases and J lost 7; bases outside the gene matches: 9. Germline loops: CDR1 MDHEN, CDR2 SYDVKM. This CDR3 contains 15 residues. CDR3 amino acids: CASSFVGQGLREQYF. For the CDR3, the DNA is TGTGCCAGCAGTTTTGTGGGACAGGGGCTTAGGGAGCAGTACTTC.

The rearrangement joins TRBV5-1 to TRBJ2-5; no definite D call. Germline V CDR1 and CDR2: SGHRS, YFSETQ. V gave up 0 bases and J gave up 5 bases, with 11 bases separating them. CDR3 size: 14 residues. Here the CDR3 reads CASSLAPGSETQYF. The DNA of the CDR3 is TGCGCCAGCAGCTTGGCGCCCGGGTCTGAGACCCAGTACTTC. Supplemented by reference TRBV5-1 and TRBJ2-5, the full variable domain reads KAGVTQTPRYLIKTRGQQVTLSCSPISGHRSVSWYQQTPGQGLQFLFEYFSETQRNKGNFPGRFSGRQFSNSRSEMNVSTLELGDSALYLCASSLAPGSETQYFGPGTRLLVL.